This note documents a single T cell receptor beta chain sequence. TCRdb re-analysed the 5' RACE reads in MiXCR, keeping a single row per CDR3 protein. This repertoire shows approximately 100,000 distinct CDR3 sequences, around 24% found once; its top ten account for 9% to 15%. The data were obtained in a study of CD8 T cells in ankylosing spondylitis. This receptor was identified in a male donor with ankylosing spondylitis. Material: synovial fluid, either unsorted or a sorted T cell fraction (not recorded which).

The CDR3 spells CASRMGLTDTQYF. In nucleotides, the CDR3 is TGCGCCAGCAGAATGGGGCTAACAGATACGCAGTATTTT. This chain connects TRBV5-1 to TRBJ2-3; possibly TRBD1 for D (5 bases). The CDR3 has 13 residues. Germline V gene sequence: CDR1 SGHRS, CDR2 YFSETQ. V was cut by 5 bases and J by 3 bases, with 10 bases left in between. The whole variable domain, remainder taken from reference TRBV5-1 and TRBJ2-3, is KAGVTQTPRYLIKTRGQQVTLSCSPISGHRSVSWYQQTPGQGLQFLFEYFSETQRNKGNFPGRFSGRQFSNSRSEMNVSTLELGDSALYLCASRMGLTDTQYFGPGTRLTVL.